Here is one T cell receptor beta chain with its context. No antigen is known for it. The data were obtained in a study of cytomegalovirus exposure and HLA in healthy donors. Germline lookup yields CDR1 SGHDN and CDR2 FVKESK. This CDR3 spans 16 amino acids. The V gene end was trimmed by 4 bases and the J gene end by 2 bases; junction bases not matched to a gene: 11. Points from the study as a whole: A few CMV-associated chains were confirmed in vitro to be specific for CMV antigens.

PCR primers comprised 60 Vbeta and 13 Jbeta primers. TCRdb's table, derived via immunoSEQ multiplex PCR, lists solely in-frame clones and lacks some. The sample holds under 120,000 clones, around 80% seen once. The V and J genes are TRBV14 and TRBJ2-7; TRBD2 agrees at 7 bases. The sequenced material came from PBMCs. This clonotype was obtained from a woman in her 40s in good health and CMV-seronegative. The CDR3 coding sequence is TGTGCCAGCAGCCTCTCCCGCGGGAGTGTTCCCTACGAGCAGTACTTC. As protein: CASSLSRGSVPYEQYF.